The present T cell receptor beta chain was sequenced within a study of control samples from healthy donors and cancer patients. Here immunoSEQ multiplex PCR was the method, and the copy in TCRdb shows in-frame clones only, minus some. Of approximately 170,000 clones listed, around 87% are singletons. CDR1 GTSNPN and CDR2 SVGIG come from the germline V gene (reference sequence). The V gene lost 4 bases and the J gene lost 6 bases, with 12 bases spanning the gap. The CDR3 has 13 amino acids. The source material was blood. The sequence came from a woman in her forties or fifties in good health. The rearrangement uses TRBV30 and TRBJ2-2; D gene ambiguous. The CDR3 is CAWTPGYAGELFF. DNA for the CDR3: TGTGCCTGGACCCCCGGGTATGCCGGGGAGCTGTTTTTT.